This entry lists 26 T cell receptor beta chains sequenced from one sample in a study of T-cell reconstitution after alpha-beta-depleted transplantation in children. Unique molecular identifiers were used to barcode this TCRbeta library. One entry per CDR3 protein, called by TCRdb with MiXCR from the PCR reads. Of around 400,000 distinct CDR3 sequences in the sample, around 21% were seen once. Sample: PBMCs from the stem cell graft donor, taken from the stem cell graft. These receptors originate from a human donor who donated a stem cell graft to a child with acute myeloid leukemia.

V and J are TRBV5-4 and TRBJ1-5; unclear D gene. V was pared by 1 base and J by 2 bases, with 7 bases between. The length of the CDR3 is 14 residues. Germline V gene data show CDR1 as SGHNT and CDR2 as YYREEE (reference sequence). This CDR3 is CASSLMKGNQPQHF. In DNA form, the CDR3 reads TGTGCCAGCAGCTTGATGAAAGGCAATCAGCCCCAGCATTTT.

This clonotype was detected many times. V is TRBV6-1 and J is TRBJ2-3, with 14 bases matching TRBD2. CDR1 and CDR2 (germline): MNHNS, SASEGT. Unmatched junction bases numbered 15, after V lost 6 bases and J lost 4 bases. The CDR3 spans 19 residues. CDR3 amino acids: CASSRLGTSGSGFPDTQYF. The CDR3 bases are TGTGCCAGCAGCCGATTAGGGACTAGCGGGAGCGGGTTCCCAGATACGCAGTATTTT.

This clonotype appeared a single time. The J gene is TRBJ1-1, the V gene TRBV7-9; TRBD1 agrees at 10 bases. In germline, CDR1 is SEHNR, CDR2 FQNEAQ (reference sequence). The length of the CDR3 is 15 residues. J gave up 3 bases and V 5 bases, and 6 bases lay outside the gene matches. The CDR3 nucleotides read TGTGCCAGCAGCGCAAGACAGGGGGCCGACACTGAAGCTTTCTTT. Amino acid sequence: CASSARQGADTEAFF.

The chain joins TRBV4-3 to TRBJ2-1; D is uncertain. There are 15 residues in the CDR3. The V end was cut by 0 bases, the J end by 7 bases, with 13 bases between. Germline CDR1 and CDR2: LGHNA and YSLEER. The CDR3 loop is CASSQDIIVANEQFF. As DNA, the CDR3 is TGCGCCAGCAGCCAAGATATAATAGTGGCGAATGAGCAGTTCTTC.

The chain joins TRBV7-2 to TRBJ2-7; 8 positions agree with TRBD2. The CDR3 runs to 15 residues. V lost 5 bases to trimming and J lost 3 bases; unmatched junction nucleotides: 9. In germline, CDR1 is SGHTA, CDR2 FQGNSA. The CDR3 protein is CASSLSTSANYEQYF. CDR3 coding DNA: TGTGCCAGCAGCCTGTCGACTAGCGCGAACTACGAGCAGTACTTC.

This clonotype was recorded a few times. The chain recombines TRBV20-1 with TRBJ1-5; D is perhaps TRBD1 (5 bases). The V end lost 4 bases, the J end lost 4 bases, and 23 bases lay between the germline ends. Germline lookup yields CDR1 DFQATT and CDR2 SNEGSKA (reference sequence). This CDR3 has 17 amino acids. The CDR3 loop is CSAIGGIGAAGNQPQHF. The CDR3 DNA reads TGCAGTGCTATTGGGGGTATAGGGGCGGCGGGGAATCAGCCCCAGCATTTT.

This clonotype is deemed medium-sized. The chain is built from TRBV24-1 and TRBJ2-1; tentatively, D is TRBD2 (6 bases). Germline V gives CDR1 KGHDR, CDR2 SFDVKD. The CDR3 has 19 amino acids. With 5 bases removed from V and 1 base from J, the gap between germline ends came to 23 bases. CDR3 amino acids: CATSALSWLAEPSYNEQFF. The CDR3 nucleotides read TGTGCCACCAGTGCCCTCTCGTGGTTAGCGGAACCTTCCTACAATGAGCAGTTCTTC.

There are many counts of this clonotype. The chain combines TRBV27 with TRBJ2-1, with TRBD2 matching 10 bases. CDR3 length equals 15 residues. From germline, CDR1 is MNHEY and CDR2 SMNVEV (reference sequence). Trimming cost V 4 bases and J 8 bases; bases outside gene matches: 8. CDR3 loop: CASSWTSGLGDEQFF. The CDR3 nucleotides read TGTGCCAGCAGTTGGACTAGCGGCTTGGGGGATGAGCAGTTCTTC.

This clonotype showed up just a few times. The chain uses TRBV6-5 and TRBJ1-1; D remains ambiguous. Trimming stripped 5 bases from V and 7 bases from J, with 8 bases between. The CDR3 loop spans 11 amino acids. Germline loops: CDR1 MNHEY, CDR2 SVGAGI. The CDR3 region is CASSRDGEAFF. For the CDR3, the DNA is TGTGCCAGCAGTCGAGACGGTGAAGCTTTCTTT.

The V and J genes are TRBV3-1 and TRBJ1-1; D is unclear. Trimming took 4 bases from V and 1 from J, leaving 10 bases between them. The CDR3 covers 14 residues. CDR1 LGHDT and CDR2 YNNKEL come from the germline V gene (reference sequence). CDR3 nucleotide sequence: TGTGCCAGCAGCCTCGGTGTCACGAACACTGAAGCTTTCTTT. Translation: CASSLGVTNTEAFF.

The chain uses TRBV7-6 and TRBJ2-7; 10 bases are a match to TRBD2. The CDR3 runs to 16 residues. J gave up 2 bases and V 5 bases, and 9 bases lay outside the gene matches. Germline V CDR1 and CDR2: SGHVS, FNYEAQ. CDR3 region: CASSPRSGRNTYEQYF. CDR3 DNA: TGTGCCAGCAGCCCCCGTAGCGGGAGGAATACCTACGAGCAGTACTTC.

By share, this clonotype ranks as medium-sized. V and J are TRBV20-1 and TRBJ2-3; D gene unclear. Between the trimmed V and J ends, which lost 3 bases and 1 base, there was a span of 11 bases. The CDR3 spans 14 residues. Germline values: CDR1 DFQATT, CDR2 SNEGSKA (reference sequence). The DNA for the CDR3 is TGCAGTGCTAGTAAGCAGCGTGGCACAGATACGCAGTATTTT. Encoded protein: CSASKQRGTDTQYF.

This clonotype was counted at least ten times. The chain employs TRBV5-1 and TRBJ1-1, with a tentative D call TRBD1 (6 bases). CDR1 is SGHRS and CDR2 is YFSETQ in the germline V gene. Trimming left V 3 bases short and J 6 bases short, with 9 bases between. The CDR3 contains 12 residues. CDR3 protein: CASSYGQSEAFF. In DNA, the CDR3 is TGCGCCAGCAGCTACGGACAGTCTGAAGCTTTCTTT.

In this sample, this clonotype turned up many times. The chain uses TRBV20-1 and TRBJ2-6, with 7 bases that match TRBD1. Looked up from germline, CDR1 is DFQATT and CDR2 is SNEGSKA (reference sequence). The CDR3 is 17 amino acids. The junction had 7 bases not matched to a gene; V was cut back by 1 base and J by 1 base. CDR3 protein: CSARASGQISGANVLTF. As DNA, the CDR3 is TGCAGTGCTAGAGCTTCGGGACAGATTTCTGGGGCCAACGTCCTGACTTTC.

This clonotype was seen at least ten times. V usage is TRBV12-3 or TRBV12-4 and J usage is TRBJ2-2; D is perhaps TRBD1 or TRBD2 (5 bases each). The CDR3 runs 16 residues. Trimming stripped 4 bases from V and 2 bases from J, with 14 bases between. CDR3 sequence: CASSSKWDLNTGELFF. The CDR3 nucleotides are TGTGCCAGCAGTTCAAAGTGGGACCTCAACACCGGGGAGCTGTTTTTT.

The gene calls are TRBV12-3 or TRBV12-4 and TRBJ2-7, with D possibly TRBD2 on 5 matching bases. V was cut by 3 bases and J by 2 bases, with 11 bases left in between. The CDR3 contains 14 residues. CDR3 sequence reads: CASSFGSAAYEQYF. Written as DNA, the CDR3 is TGTGCCAGCAGTTTTGGTAGCGCAGCCTACGAGCAGTACTTC.

This clonotype was seen a few times. The rearrangement joins TRBV13 to TRBJ2-5; TRBD1 agrees at 7 bases. CDR1 PRHDT and CDR2 FYEKMQ come from the germline V gene (reference sequence). After removal of 5 bases from V and 3 bases from J, the junction contained 15 bases not matched to a gene. The CDR3 loop spans 17 amino acids. The CDR3 here is CASSLEGSGQDKETQYF. Written as DNA, the CDR3 is TGTGCCAGCAGCCTCGAAGGCTCTGGACAGGATAAAGAGACCCAGTACTTC. The full variable domain, completed using reference TRBV13 and TRBJ2-5, is AAGVIQSPRHLIKEKRETATLKCYPIPRHDTVYWYQQGPGQDPQFLISFYEKMQSDKGSIPDRFSAQQFSDYHSELNMSSLELGDSALYFCASSLEGSGQDKETQYFGPGTRLLVL.

The chain is built from TRBV27 and TRBJ2-1; D gene unclear. Germline CDR1 MNHEY, CDR2 SMNVEV (reference sequence). This CDR3 contains 11 residues. Trimming removed 5 bases from V and 10 bases from J, with 9 bases in between. CDR3 region: CASSNGAEQFF. The CDR3 region has the DNA TGTGCCAGCAGTAACGGAGCCGAGCAGTTCTTC.

This clonotype was detected only a few times. V is TRBV20-1 and J is TRBJ2-3; D possibly uses TRBD1 or TRBD2 (6 bases each). This CDR3 has 15 residues. The V end was cut by 3 bases, the J end by 3 bases, with 16 bases between. The germline V gene encodes CDR1 DFQATT and CDR2 SNEGSKA (reference sequence). The CDR3 DNA sequence: TGCAGTGCTAGTCGGCGGGGCCAGGGGACAGATACGCAGTATTTT. Protein sequence: CSASRRGQGTDTQYF.

This clonotype was counted only a few times. The chain combines TRBV12-3 or TRBV12-4 with TRBJ2-5, with 10 bases identical to TRBD2. The J segment lost 7 bases and the V segment lost 5 bases, leaving 10 bases of the junction unmatched. CDR3 length equals 15 residues. The CDR3 is CASSNSGRRPGTQYF. DNA of the CDR3: TGTGCCAGCAGTAATAGCGGGAGGAGGCCTGGGACCCAGTACTTC.

Here the CDR3 reads CASRRAGSNKNQPQHF. The CDR3 region has the DNA TGTGCCAGCAGGCGAGCCGGGTCAAACAAAAATCAGCCCCAGCATTTT. The chain is built from TRBV27 and TRBJ1-5; D is undetermined. Germline CDR1 is MNHEY and CDR2 is SMNVEV (reference sequence). V lost 6 bases to trimming and J lost 4 bases, with 19 bases between them. This CDR3 comprises 16 residues.

This clonotype was seen many times. V usage is TRBV20-1 and J usage is TRBJ2-3; TRBD2 is a possible D gene (6 bases). Germline CDR1 reads DFQATT; CDR2 reads SNEGSKA (reference sequence). The CDR3 spans 13 residues. The V gene lost 4 bases and the J gene lost 5 bases, with 13 bases spanning the gap. This CDR3 is CSAKRERLDTQYF. The CDR3, as DNA: TGCAGTGCTAAACGGGAGAGGCTAGATACGCAGTATTTT.

This clonotype was recorded many times. The chain couples TRBV12-3 or TRBV12-4 to TRBJ1-1; D is unclear. This CDR3 has 12 amino acids. V was pared by 5 bases and J by 11 bases, with 15 bases between. CDR3 DNA sequence: TGTGCCAGCAGTAGAGGCCCCAGTCTTGCTTTCTTT. It encodes CASSRGPSLAFF.

This clonotype was detected only a few times. The chain carries TRBV6-6 and TRBJ2-1; D is unresolved. Germline assignment: CDR1 MNHNY and CDR2 SVGAGI (reference sequence). This CDR3 has 12 residues. The germline V and J ends were trimmed by 6 bases and 7 bases, with 10 bases remaining between them. The chain's CDR3 is CASRGSRNEQFF. The CDR3 DNA follows: TGTGCCAGCAGGGGTAGTCGTAATGAGCAGTTCTTC.

A few counts support this clonotype. V and J are TRBV9 and TRBJ2-1; 10 bases are a match to TRBD2. The CDR3 totals 16 residues. J was trimmed by 5 bases and V by 4 bases; bases with no gene match: 9. CDR1 and CDR2 from the germline V gene are SGDLS and YYNGEE. The CDR3 DNA follows: TGTGCCAGCAGCACATCCGGACTAGCGGCGAACAATGAGCAGTTCTTC. It yields the protein CASSTSGLAANNEQFF.

V and J are TRBV9 and TRBJ2-7; 8 nucleotides match TRBD1. V shed 6 bases, J shed 5 bases, and the junction held 10 bases outside the gene matches. The CDR3 sequence is 14 residues long. Germline V gene data show CDR1 as SGDLS and CDR2 as YYNGEE. As DNA, the CDR3 is TGTGCCAGCATCAACGACAGGGGAAGCGACGAGCAGTACTTC. This sequence encodes CASINDRGSDEQYF.